The 6 T cell receptor beta chains below were found in one sample sequenced in a study of T cell changes during pregnancy in multiple sclerosis (dated by TCRdb to between 2017 and 2020). Library preparation was by the immunoSEQ multiplex PCR assay. Entries here come from immuneACCESS through TCRdb and include only in-frame sequences with V and J called. Some clones fail to appear in such tables; in the studies checked, an unresolved V gene covers under half of the shortfall, and the cause of the remainder is unknown. This sample is represented by 10,000 or so clones; under 85% of them were singletons. About 17% of the sample is held by the ten biggest clonotypes. This specimen was CD8+ T cells from peripheral blood mononuclear cells, taken in the third trimester of pregnancy. All receptors come from a female donor in good health, enrolled as a control in a pregnancy study.

The chain carries TRBV6-5 and TRBJ2-7, with 8 bases lining up with TRBD1. The ends lost 6 bases at V and 2 bases at J; junction bases unmatched: 6. The length of the CDR3 is 14 residues. Germline V lookup: CDR1 MNHEY, CDR2 SVGAGI. CDR3 region: CASRTGTGTYEQYF. The CDR3 nucleotides read TGTGCCAGCAGGACCGGGACAGGAACCTACGAGCAGTACTTC.

This clone was seen a few times. The chain recombines TRBV9 with TRBJ2-2, with a possible D match to TRBD2 (6 bases). CDR3 length: 15 amino acids. Germline CDR1 and CDR2: SGDLS and YYNGEE. Trimming left V 0 bases short and J 7 bases short, with 13 bases between. Here the CDR3 reads CASSVAGGGSGELFF. The CDR3 DNA reads as TGTGCCAGCAGCGTAGCTGGCGGAGGGAGCGGGGAGCTGTTTTTT. Full variable domain (rest looked up from reference TRBV9 and TRBJ2-2): DSGVTQTPKHLITATGQRVTLRCSPRSGDLSVYWYQQSLDQGLQFLIQYYNGEERAKGNILERFSAQQFPDLHSELNLSSLELGDSALYFCASSVAGGGSGELFFGEGSRLTVL.

The gene calls are TRBV15 and TRBJ2-7; D is possibly TRBD2 (6 bases). The CDR3 has 14 residues. Deletions cut 1 base from V and 5 bases from J, with 12 bases between. Germline assignment: CDR1 LNHNV and CDR2 YYDKDF (reference sequence). The CDR3 sequence: CATSRGLVLDEQYF. The CDR3 nucleotides are TGTGCCACCAGCAGAGGACTAGTTCTCGACGAGCAGTACTTC.

The rearrangement links TRBV10-3 to TRBJ2-2, with D maybe TRBD1 (6 bases). V gave up 2 bases and J gave up 4 bases, with 8 bases separating them. The germline CDR1 and CDR2 sequences are ENHRY and SYGVKD. This CDR3 comprises 14 residues. The CDR3 here is CAISEGGLTGELFF. In nucleotides, the CDR3 is TGTGCCATCAGTGAGGGGGGCCTCACCGGGGAGCTGTTTTTT.

The V call is TRBV27, the J call TRBJ1-1; 8 bases align to TRBD1. CDR1 and CDR2 from the germline V gene are MNHEY and SMNVEV (reference sequence). The CDR3 sequence is 15 residues long. V lost 5 bases, J lost 0 bases, and 5 bases stayed unmatched. The CDR3: CASSGTGHLNTEAFF. The DNA for the CDR3 is TGTGCCAGCAGTGGGACAGGCCATCTGAACACTGAAGCTTTCTTT.

The V call is TRBV4-1, the J call TRBJ2-7, with a weak D call TRBD2 (6 bases). Between the trimmed V and J ends, which lost 0 bases and 1 base, there was a span of 13 bases. This CDR3 is built from 16 residues. Germline V gives CDR1 MGHRA, CDR2 YSYEKL. Here the CDR3 DNA reads TGCGCCAGCAGCCAAGATATAACGGGAGCGTCCTACGAGCAGTACTTC. Protein sequence: CASSQDITGASYEQYF.